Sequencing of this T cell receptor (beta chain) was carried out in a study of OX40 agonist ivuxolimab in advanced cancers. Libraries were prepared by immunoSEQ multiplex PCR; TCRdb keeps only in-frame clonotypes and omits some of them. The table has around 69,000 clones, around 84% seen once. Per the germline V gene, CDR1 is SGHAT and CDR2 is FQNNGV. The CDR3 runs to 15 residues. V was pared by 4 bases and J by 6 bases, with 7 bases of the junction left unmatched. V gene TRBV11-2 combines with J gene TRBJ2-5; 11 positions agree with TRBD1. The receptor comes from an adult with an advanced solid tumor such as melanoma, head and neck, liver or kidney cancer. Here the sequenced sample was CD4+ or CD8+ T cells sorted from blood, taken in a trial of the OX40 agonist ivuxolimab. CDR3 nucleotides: TGTGCCAGCAGCTCACGGACAGGGGGCCTTAAGACCCAGTACTTC. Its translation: CASSSRTGGLKTQYF.